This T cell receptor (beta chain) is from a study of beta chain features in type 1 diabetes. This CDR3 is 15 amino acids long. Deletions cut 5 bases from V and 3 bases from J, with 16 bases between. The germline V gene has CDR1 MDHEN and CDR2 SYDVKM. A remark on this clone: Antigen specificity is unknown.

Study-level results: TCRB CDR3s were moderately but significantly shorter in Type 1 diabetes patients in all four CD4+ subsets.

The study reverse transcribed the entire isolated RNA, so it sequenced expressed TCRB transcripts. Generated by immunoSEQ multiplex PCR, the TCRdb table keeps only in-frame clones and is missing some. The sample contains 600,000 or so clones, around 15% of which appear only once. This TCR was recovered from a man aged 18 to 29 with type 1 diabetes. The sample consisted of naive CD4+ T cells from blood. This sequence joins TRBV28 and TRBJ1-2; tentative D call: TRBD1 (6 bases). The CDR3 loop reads CASSPANGQYYGYTF. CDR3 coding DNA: TGTGCCAGCAGTCCCGCGAACGGACAGTACTATGGCTACACCTTC.